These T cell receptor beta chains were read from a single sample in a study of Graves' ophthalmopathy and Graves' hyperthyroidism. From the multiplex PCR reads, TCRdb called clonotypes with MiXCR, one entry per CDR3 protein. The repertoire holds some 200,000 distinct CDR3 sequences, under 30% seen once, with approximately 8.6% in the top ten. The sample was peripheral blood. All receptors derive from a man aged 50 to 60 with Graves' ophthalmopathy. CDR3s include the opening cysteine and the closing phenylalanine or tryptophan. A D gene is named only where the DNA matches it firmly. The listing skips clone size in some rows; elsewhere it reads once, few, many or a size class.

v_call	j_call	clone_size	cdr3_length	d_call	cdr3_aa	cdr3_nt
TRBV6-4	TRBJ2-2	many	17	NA	CASSPTYRAANTGELFF	TGTGCCAGCAGTCCCACCTACAGGGCAGCGAACACCGGGGAGCTGTTTTTT
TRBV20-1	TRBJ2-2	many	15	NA	CSARPLQGDTGELFF	TGCAGTGCTAGGCCCCTCCAGGGAGACACCGGGGAGCTGTTTTTT
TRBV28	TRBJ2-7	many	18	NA	CASSSSWQGFGVGYEQYF	TGTGCCAGCAGTTCAAGCTGGCAGGGGTTCGGGGTCGGATACGAGCAGTACTTC
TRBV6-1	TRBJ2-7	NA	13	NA	CASSRDKSYEQYF	TGTGCCAGCAGCCGGGACAAATCCTACGAGCAGTACTTC
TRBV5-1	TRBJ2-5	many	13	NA	CASSNREAETQYF	TGCGCCAGCAGCAACCGGGAAGCAGAGACCCAGTACTTC
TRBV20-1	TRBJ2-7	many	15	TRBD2	CSAREGRAQTYEQYF	TGCAGTGCTAGAGAGGGGAGGGCGCAGACTTACGAGCAGTACTTC
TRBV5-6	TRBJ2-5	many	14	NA	CASSWEGGTETQYF	TGTGCCAGCAGCTGGGAGGGGGGGACAGAGACCCAGTACTTC
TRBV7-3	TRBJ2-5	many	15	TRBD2	CASSTGLAGRETQYF	TGTGCCAGCAGCACAGGACTAGCGGGAAGAGAGACCCAGTACTTC
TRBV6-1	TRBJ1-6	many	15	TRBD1	CAIKGDSSYNSPLHF	TGTGCCATCAAGGGGGACAGCTCCTATAATTCACCCCTCCACTTT
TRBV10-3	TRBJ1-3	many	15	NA	CAISARSYSGNTIYF	TGTGCCATCAGTGCTCGGAGCTACTCTGGAAACACCATATATTTT
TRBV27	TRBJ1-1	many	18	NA	CASSSAVMSGGAHTEAFF	TGTGCCAGCAGTTCGGCCGTCATGTCGGGCGGAGCCCACACTGAAGCTTTCTTT
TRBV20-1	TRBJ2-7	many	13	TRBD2	CSAQREGSYEQYF	TGCAGTGCTCAGCGGGAGGGTTCCTACGAGCAGTACTTC
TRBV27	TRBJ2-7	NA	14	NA	CASSFSGHAYEQYF	TGTGCCAGCAGTTTCTCGGGACACGCATACGAGCAGTACTTC
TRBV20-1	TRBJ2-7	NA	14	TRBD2	CSAGLAGGSLEQYF	TGCAGTGCTGGACTAGCGGGAGGGTCCCTGGAGCAGTACTTC
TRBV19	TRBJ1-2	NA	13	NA	CASSKAGDYGYTF	TGTGCCAGTAGTAAGGCCGGAGACTATGGCTACACCTTC
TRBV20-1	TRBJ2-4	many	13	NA	CSARGSGSHIQYF	TGCAGTGCTAGAGGGAGTGGTTCGCACATTCAGTACTTC
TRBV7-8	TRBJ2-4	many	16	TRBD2	CASSLTGGGRGNIQYF	TGTGCCAGCAGCCTGACGGGGGGGGGGCGAGGAAACATTCAGTACTTC